This record concerns one TCR beta chain sequence. RNA transcripts provided the source from which TCR beta CDR3 regions were amplified. HTBI primers were the set used in a first-round RT-PCR of the TCR CDR3. TCRdb re-analysed the multiplex PCR reads in MiXCR, keeping a single row per CDR3 protein. The data hold about 350,000 distinct CDR3 sequences, with over 12% observed a single time. The germline V and J ends were trimmed by 0 bases and 4 bases, with 10 bases remaining between them. This CDR3 spans 14 amino acids. Germline V lookup: CDR1 MGHRA, CDR2 YSYEKL. This sample was included in a study of T cells in Graves' hyperthyroidism and ophthalmopathy. Disease duration was under 3 months in the ophthalmopathy patients, who also had a Clinical Activity Score of at least 3 and a NOSPECS grade of at least 4. Diagnosis rested on symptoms, serum thyroxine and TRAb, thyroid ultrasound, and orbital computed tomography.

The source material was blood. The chain joins TRBV4-1 to TRBJ2-7; tentative D call: TRBD1 (5 bases). The source of this sequence is a woman aged 55-69 years with Graves' ophthalmopathy. The CDR3 reads CASSQDEGVYEQYF. DNA of the CDR3: TGCGCCAGCAGCCAAGATGAAGGGGTATACGAGCAGTACTTC.